This T cell receptor beta chain was sequenced during a study of blood T cells in healthy people across ages. A J-beta primer mix and a sample-barcoded 5' primer were used in a second PCR of roughly 6 to 11 cycles. One entry per CDR3 protein, called by TCRdb with MiXCR from the 5' RACE reads. The data contain about 1.8 million distinct CDR3 sequences, less than 50% of them singletons. This CDR3 has 23 residues. This clonotype was sampled from a woman aged 40 to 50 in good health. The chain is built from TRBV21-1 and TRBJ2-1; the table's D gene call, TRBD2, was not cross checked with the DNA. The assigned J gene may be wrong: the sequence end matches TRBJ2-7 better. TRBV21-1 is a known pseudogene. Sequenced sample: blood. The CDR3 loop is CASSKKGRTGCTSGGRQYNEQYF. CDR3 nucleotides: TGTGCCAGCAGCAAGAAAGGAAGGACAGGGTGCACTAGCGGGGGCCGTCAATACAATGAGCAGTACTTC.